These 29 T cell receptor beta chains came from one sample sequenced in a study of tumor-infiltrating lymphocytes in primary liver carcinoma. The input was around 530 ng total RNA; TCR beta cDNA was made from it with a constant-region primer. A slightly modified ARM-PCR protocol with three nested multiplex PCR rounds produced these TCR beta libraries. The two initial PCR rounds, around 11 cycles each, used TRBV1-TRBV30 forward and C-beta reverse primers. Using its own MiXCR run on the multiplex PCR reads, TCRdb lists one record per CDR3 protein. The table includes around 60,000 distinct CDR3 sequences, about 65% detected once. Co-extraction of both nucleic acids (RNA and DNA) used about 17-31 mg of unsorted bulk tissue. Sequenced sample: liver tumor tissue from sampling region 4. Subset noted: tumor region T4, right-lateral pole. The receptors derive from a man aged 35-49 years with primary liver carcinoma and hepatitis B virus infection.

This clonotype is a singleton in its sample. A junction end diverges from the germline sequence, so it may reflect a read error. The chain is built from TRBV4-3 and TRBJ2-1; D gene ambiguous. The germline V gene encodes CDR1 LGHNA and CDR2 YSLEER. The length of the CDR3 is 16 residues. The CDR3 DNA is TGCGCAAGCAGCCAAGATCCCTACTCAGAATACAATGAGCATTTCTTC. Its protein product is CASSQDPYSEYNEHFF.

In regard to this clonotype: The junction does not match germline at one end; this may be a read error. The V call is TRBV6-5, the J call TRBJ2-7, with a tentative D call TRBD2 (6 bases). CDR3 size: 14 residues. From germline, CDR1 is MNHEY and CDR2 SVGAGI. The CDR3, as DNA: TGTGCCTCCAGGCCGGAGGAACTAGCCTACGAGCGGTACTTC. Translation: CASRPEELAYERYF.

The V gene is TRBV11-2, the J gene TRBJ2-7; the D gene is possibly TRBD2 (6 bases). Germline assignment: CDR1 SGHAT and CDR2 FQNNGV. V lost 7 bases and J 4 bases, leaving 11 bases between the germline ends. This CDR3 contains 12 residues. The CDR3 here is CASIPGGYEQYF. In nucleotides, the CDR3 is TGTGCCAGCATTCCTGGGGGGTACGAGCAGTACTTC.

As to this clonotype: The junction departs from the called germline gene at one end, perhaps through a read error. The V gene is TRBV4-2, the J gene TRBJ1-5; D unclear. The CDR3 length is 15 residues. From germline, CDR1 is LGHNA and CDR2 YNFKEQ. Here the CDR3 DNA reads TGTGCCAACAGCCAGGATTGGACCCCAAATCAGTCCCAGCATTTT. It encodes CANSQDWTPNQSQHF.

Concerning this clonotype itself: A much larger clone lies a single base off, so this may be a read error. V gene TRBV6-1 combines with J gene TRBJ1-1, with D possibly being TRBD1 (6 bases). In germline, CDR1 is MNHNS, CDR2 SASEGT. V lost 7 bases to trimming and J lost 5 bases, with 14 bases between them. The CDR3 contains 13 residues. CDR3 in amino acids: CASNAQGRTEAFF. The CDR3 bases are TGTGCCAGCAATGCACAGGGTAGGACTGAAGCTTTCTTT.

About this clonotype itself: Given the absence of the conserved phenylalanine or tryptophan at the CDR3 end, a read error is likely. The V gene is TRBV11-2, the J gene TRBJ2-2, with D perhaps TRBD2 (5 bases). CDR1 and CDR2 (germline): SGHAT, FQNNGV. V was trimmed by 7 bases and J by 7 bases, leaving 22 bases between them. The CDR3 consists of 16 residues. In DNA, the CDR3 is TGTGCCAGCACTTCGTATCCCGGGGTTTTTATCGGGGAGCTGTTTCTT. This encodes CASTSYPGVFIGELFL.

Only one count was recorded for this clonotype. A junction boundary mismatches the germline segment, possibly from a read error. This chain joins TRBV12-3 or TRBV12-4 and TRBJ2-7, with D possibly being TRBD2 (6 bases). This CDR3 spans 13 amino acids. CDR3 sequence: CANSWGGVGEQYF. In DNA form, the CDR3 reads TGTGCCAACAGTTGGGGCGGGGTGGGCGAGCAGTACTTC.

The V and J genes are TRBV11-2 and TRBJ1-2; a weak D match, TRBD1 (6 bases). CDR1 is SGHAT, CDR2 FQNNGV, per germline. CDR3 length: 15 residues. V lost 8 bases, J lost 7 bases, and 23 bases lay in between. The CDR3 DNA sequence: TGTGCCAGCGACTATACAGGGTGCTCCTCCCCTGGCTACACCTTC. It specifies CASDYTGCSSPGYTF. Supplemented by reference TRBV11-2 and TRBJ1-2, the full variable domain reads EAGVAQSPRYKIIEKRQSVAFWCNPISGHATLYWYQQILGQGPKLLIQFQNNGVVDDSQLPKDRFSAERLKGVDSTLKIQPAKLEDSAVYLCASDYTGCSSPGYTFGSGTRLTVV.

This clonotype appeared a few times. The CDR3 coding sequence is TGCGTCAGTAGCCAAGATTGGGCCGCCGGGGAGCTGTTTTTT. Protein product: CVSSQDWAAGELFF. J is TRBJ2-2 and V is TRBV4-3; D remains unclear. CDR3 size: 14 residues. The germline CDR1 and CDR2 sequences are LGHNA and YSLEER.

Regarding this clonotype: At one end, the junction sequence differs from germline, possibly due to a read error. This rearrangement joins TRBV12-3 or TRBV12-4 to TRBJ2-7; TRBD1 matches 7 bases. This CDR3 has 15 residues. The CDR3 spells CAISMGTDGSYEQYF. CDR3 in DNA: TGTGCCATCAGTATGGGGACAGATGGGTCCTACGAGCAGTACTTC.

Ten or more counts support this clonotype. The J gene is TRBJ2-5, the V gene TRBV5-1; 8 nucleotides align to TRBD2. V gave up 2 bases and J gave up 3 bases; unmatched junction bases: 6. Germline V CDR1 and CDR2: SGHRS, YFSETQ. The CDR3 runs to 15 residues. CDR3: CASSLSGSAEETQYF. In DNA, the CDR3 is TGCGCCAGCAGCTTAAGCGGGAGCGCGGAAGAGACCCAGTACTTC.

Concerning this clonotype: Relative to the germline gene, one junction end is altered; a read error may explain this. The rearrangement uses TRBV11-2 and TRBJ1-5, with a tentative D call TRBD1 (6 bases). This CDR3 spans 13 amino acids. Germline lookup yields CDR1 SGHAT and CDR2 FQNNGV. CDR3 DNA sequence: TGTGCCTGCTGCTTAGATAGCGGACAGCCCAAGCATTTT. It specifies CACCLDSGQPKHF.

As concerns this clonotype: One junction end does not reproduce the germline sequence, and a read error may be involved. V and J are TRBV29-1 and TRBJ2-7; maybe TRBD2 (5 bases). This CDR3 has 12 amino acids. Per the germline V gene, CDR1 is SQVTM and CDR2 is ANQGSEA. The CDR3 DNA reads TGCAGCGCGGGTCGGGGTAATCACGAGCGGTACTTC. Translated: CSAGRGNHERYF.

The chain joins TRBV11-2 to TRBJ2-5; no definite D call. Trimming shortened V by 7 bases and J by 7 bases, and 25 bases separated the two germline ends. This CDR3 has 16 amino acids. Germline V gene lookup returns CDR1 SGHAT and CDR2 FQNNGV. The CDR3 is CASNKTPGGGKVTQYF. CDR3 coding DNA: TGTGCCAGCAACAAAACTCCTGGCGGTGGGAAGGTGACCCAGTACTTC.

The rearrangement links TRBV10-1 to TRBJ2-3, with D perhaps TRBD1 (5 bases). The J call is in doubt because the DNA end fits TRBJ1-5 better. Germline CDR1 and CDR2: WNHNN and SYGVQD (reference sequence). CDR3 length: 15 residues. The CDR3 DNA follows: TGCGCCAGCAGTGAGACTAGCGGGACGGCAAATACGCAGCATTTT. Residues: CASSETSGTANTQHF.

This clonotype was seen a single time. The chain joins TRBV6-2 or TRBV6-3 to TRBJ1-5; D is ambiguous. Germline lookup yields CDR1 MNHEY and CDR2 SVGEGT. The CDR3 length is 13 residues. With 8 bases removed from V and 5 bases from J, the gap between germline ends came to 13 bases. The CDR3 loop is CASLSPLDQPQHF. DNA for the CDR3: TGTGCCAGCCTTTCTCCCTTAGATCAGCCCCAGCATTTT.

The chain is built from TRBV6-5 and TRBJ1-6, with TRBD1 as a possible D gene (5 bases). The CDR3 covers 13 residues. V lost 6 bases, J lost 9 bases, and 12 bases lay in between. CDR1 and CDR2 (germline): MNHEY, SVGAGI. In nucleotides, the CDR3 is TGTGCCAGCAGCTTACAGGTGGTTTCACCCCTCCACTTT. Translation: CASSLQVVSPLHF.

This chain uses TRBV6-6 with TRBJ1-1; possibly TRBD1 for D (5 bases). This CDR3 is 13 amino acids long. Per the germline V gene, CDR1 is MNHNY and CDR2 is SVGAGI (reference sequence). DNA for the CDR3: TGTGTCAGTAGTTTCCAGGGGAACACTGAAGCTTTCTTT. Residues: CVSSFQGNTEAFF.

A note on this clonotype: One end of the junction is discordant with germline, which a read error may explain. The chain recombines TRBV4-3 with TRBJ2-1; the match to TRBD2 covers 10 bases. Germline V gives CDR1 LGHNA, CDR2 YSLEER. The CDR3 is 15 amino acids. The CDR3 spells CASSHLGLAVNGQFF. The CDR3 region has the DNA TGCGCCAGCAGCCACCTTGGACTAGCGGTCAATGGGCAGTTCTTC.

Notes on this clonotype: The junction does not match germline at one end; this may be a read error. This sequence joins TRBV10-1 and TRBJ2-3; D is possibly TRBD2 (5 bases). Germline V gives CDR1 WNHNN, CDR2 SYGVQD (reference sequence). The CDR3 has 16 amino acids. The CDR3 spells CASSEGKSSSRDTQYF. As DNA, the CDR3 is TGCGCCAGCAGTGAGGGGAAGAGCTCTAGCAGAGATACGCAGTACTTT.

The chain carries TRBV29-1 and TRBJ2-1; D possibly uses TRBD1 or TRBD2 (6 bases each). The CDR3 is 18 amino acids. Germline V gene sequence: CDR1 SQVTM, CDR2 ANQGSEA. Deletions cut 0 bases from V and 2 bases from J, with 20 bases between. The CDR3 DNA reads TGCAGCGTTGAAGATATCTCGGGGGCTCTCCTACCCTACAATGAGCAGTTCTTC. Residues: CSVEDISGALLPYNEQFF.

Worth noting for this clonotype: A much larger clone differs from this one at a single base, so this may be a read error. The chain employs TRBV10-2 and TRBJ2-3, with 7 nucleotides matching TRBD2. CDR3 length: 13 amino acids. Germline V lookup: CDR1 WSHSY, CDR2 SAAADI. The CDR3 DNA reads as TGCACCAGCGGGAATGCGCGCACAGATACGCAGTATTTT. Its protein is CTSGNARTDTQYF.

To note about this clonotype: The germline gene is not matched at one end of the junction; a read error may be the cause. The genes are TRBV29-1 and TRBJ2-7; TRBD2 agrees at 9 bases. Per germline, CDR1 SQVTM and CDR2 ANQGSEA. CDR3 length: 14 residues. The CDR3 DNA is TGCGCCGTTGTTTTAGCGGGAGCATTCTACGAGCAATACTTC. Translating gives CAVVLAGAFYEQYF.

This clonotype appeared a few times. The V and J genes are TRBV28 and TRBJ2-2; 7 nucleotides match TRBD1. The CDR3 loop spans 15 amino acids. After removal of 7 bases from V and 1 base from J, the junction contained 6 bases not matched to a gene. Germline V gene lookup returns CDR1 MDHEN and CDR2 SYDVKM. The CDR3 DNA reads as TGTGCCAGCATTCCGGGACAGATGAACACCGGGGAGCTGTTTTTT. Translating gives CASIPGQMNTGELFF.

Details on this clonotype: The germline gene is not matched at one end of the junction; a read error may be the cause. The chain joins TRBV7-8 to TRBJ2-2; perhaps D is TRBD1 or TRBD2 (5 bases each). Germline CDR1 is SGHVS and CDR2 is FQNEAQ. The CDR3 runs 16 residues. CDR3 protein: CASSFGGVLNTGELFF. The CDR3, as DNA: TGTGCAAGCAGCTTTGGGGGAGTCTTGAACACCGGGGAGCTGTTTTTT.

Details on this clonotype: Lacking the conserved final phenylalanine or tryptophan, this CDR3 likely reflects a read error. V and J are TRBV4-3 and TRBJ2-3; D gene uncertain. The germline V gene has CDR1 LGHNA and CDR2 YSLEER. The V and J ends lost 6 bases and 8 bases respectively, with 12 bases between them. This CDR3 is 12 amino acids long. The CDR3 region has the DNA TGCGCCAGCAGTCATGAGACCGTTACGCAGTATATT. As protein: CASSHETVTQYI.

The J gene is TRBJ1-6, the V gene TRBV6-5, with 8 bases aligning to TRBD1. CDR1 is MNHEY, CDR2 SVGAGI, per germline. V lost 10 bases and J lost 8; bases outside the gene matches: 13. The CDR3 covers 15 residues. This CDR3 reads CANRHRGVNDSPLHF. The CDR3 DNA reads TGTGCCAACAGGCACAGGGGGGTGAATGATTCACCCCTCCACTTT.

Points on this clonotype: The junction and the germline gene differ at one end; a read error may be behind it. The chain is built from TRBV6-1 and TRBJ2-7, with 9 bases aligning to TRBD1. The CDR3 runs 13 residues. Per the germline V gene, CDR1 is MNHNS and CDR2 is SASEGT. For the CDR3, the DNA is TGTGCCAACAGTGTGACAGGGGGGCGCGAGCCGTACTTC. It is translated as CANSVTGGREPYF.

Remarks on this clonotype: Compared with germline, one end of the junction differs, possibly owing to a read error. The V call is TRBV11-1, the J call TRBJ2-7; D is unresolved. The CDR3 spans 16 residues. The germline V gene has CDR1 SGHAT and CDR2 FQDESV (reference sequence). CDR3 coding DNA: TGTATCAGCAGCTCAAGAGGCTCTTTCAGCCTCTACGATCAGTACTTC. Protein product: CISSSRGSFSLYDQYF.